The T cell receptor (beta chain) under discussion was sequenced for a study of blood T cell repertoires in COVID-19. Study information: The origin of the acute and convalescent COVID-19 samples was the United States, Italy and Spain.

A remark on this clone: Since no conserved phenylalanine or tryptophan closes the CDR3, a read error is the likely cause. The DNA is omitted, as the CDR3 cannot be located on it reliably, and the CDR3 follows TCRdb's listing.

Sequenced by immunoSEQ multiplex PCR; TCRdb stores in-frame clones only, minus some. The sample consists of 45,000 or so clones, 88% of them appearing once. Germline V CDR1 and CDR2: LGHNA, YSLEER. The CDR3 length equals 21 residues, ends included. This TCR was sampled from a human donor in a cohort sampled during active COVID-19. The genes are TRBV4-3 and TRBJ2-6; TRBD2 is the table's D call, not checked against the DNA. The material sequenced was peripheral blood. This CDR3 is CASSQEAVMRGRAGLDLRAVL.